This is a list of T cell receptor beta chains from one sample in a study of blood T cell repertoires in COVID-19. Using immunoSEQ multiplex PCR, the repertoire was profiled, and TCRdb retains in-frame clones only, with some absent. This table has approximately 100,000 clones, around 88% appearing once. Sequenced sample: peripheral blood. The receptors come from a human donor with acute or convalescent COVID-19. The donor label of this sample is uncertain. Both conserved end residues are part of each CDR3. A D gene is named only where the DNA matches it firmly. Size is stated for part of the rows, as once, few or many counts, or as a class when the clone is expanded.

D	J	size	V	DNA	CDR3
.	TRBJ2-1	few	TRBV5-6	TGTGCCAGCAGCTTGGGGCCGTTGTCCTACAATGAGCAGTTCTTC	CASSLGPLSYNEQFF
TRBD2	TRBJ2-1	.	TRBV6-2/TRBV6-3	TGTGCCAGCAGCGGAGGGGCGGGGGACAATGAGCAGTTCTTC	CASSGGAGDNEQFF
.	TRBJ2-2	.	TRBV5-4	TGTGCCAGCGCATCGATGCGGGCCCCCACCGGGGAGCTGTTTTTT	CASASMRAPTGELFF
.	TRBJ1-5	.	TRBV27	TGTGCCAGCAGTGCTTTCAACAGTTATAGCAATCAGCCCCAGCATTTT	CASSAFNSYSNQPQHF
TRBD2	TRBJ2-1	.	TRBV29-1	TGCAGCGTTGACGGGACTAGCGGCAACAATGAGCAGTTCTTC	CSVDGTSGNNEQFF
TRBD1	TRBJ2-1	once	TRBV4-1	TGCGCCAGCAGCCAAGATCTTCGGACAGGGAGCTCCTACAATGAGCAGTTCTTC	CASSQDLRTGSSYNEQFF
TRBD1	TRBJ1-6	.	TRBV7-2	TGTGCCAGCAGCTTAGTAGGGGGCTGGCTTTCACCCCTCCACTTT	CASSLVGGWLSPLHF
.	TRBJ1-4	.	TRBV3-1/TRBV3-2	TGTGCCAGCAGCCCAAGTGGCCCCCGCGAAAAACTGTTTTTT	CASSPSGPREKLFF
TRBD2	TRBJ2-1	.	TRBV9	TGTGCCAGCAGCGTAGTCCCCCTAGCAGTAGCGGGGCCCAATGAGCAGTTCTTC	CASSVVPLAVAGPNEQFF
TRBD2	TRBJ2-2	.	TRBV9	TGTGCCAGCAGCGTAGTTAGCGGGAGAATTAACACCGGGGAGCTGTTTTTT	CASSVVSGRINTGELFF
.	TRBJ2-3	few	TRBV10-3	TGTGCCATCAGTGAGTCGGGTGGGGGACTTACCACAGATACGCAGTATTTT	CAISESGGGLTTDTQYF